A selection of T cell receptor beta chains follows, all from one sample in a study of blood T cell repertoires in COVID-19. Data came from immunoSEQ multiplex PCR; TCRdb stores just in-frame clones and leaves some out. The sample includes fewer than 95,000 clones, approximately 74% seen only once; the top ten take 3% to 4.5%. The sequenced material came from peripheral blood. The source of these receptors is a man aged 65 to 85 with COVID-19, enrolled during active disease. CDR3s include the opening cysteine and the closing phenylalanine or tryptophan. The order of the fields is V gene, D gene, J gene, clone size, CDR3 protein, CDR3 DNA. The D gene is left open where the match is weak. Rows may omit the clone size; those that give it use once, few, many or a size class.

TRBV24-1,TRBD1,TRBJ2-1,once,CATSDLSKSGTGALTDEQFF,TGTGCCACCAGTGATTTGAGTAAGTCGGGGACAGGGGCACTTACGGATGAGCAGTTCTTC
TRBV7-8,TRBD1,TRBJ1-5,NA,CASSFRDSLSSNQPQHF,TGTGCCAGCAGCTTCCGGGACAGCCTAAGTAGCAATCAGCCCCAGCATTTT
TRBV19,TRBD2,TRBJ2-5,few,CASSRTSGRKTQYF,TGTGCCAGTAGTAGGACTAGCGGGAGGAAGACCCAGTACTTC
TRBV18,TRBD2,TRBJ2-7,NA,CASSPRVAGVDEQYF,TGTGCCAGCTCACCTAGGGTAGCGGGTGTCGACGAGCAGTACTTC
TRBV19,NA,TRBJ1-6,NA,CASSSGHTLNSPLHF,TGTGCCAGTAGTAGCGGACACACACTTAATTCACCCCTCCACTTT
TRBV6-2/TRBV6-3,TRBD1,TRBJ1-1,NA,CASSYEQGPLGNTEAFF,TGTGCCAGCAGTTATGAACAGGGGCCCCTAGGGAACACTGAAGCTTTCTTT
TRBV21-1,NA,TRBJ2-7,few,CASSKSGTHSYEQYF,TGTGCCAGCAGCAAATCAGGGACTCACTCCTACGAGCAGTACTTC
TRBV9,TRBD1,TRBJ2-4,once,CASSVATGGAKNIQYF,TGTGCCAGCAGCGTAGCGACAGGGGGTGCCAAAAACATTCAGTACTTC
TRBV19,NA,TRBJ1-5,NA,CASSTGQYNQPQHF,TGTGCCAGTAGTACCGGACAGTACAATCAGCCCCAGCATTTT
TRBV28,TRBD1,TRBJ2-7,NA,CASSWDRVEYEQYF,TGTGCCAGCAGTTGGGACAGGGTGGAGTACGAGCAGTACTTC
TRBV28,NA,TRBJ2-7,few,CASSRPSESYEQYF,TGTGCCAGCAGTCGGCCTAGCGAGTCCTACGAGCAGTACTTC
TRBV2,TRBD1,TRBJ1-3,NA,CANNRGQGNTIYF,TGTGCCAACAACAGGGGGCAAGGAAACACCATATATTTT
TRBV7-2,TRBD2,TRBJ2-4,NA,CASSLAGTSGRRNF,TGTGCCAGCAGCTTAGCGGGGACTAGCGGGAGGAGGAACTTC
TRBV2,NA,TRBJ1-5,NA,CASGGGVQPQHF,TGTGCCAGCGGTGGGGGCGTTCAGCCCCAGCATTTT
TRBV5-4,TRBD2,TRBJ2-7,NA,CASSWGGVGNEQYF,TGTGCCAGCAGCTGGGGAGGGGTCGGGAACGAGCAGTACTTC
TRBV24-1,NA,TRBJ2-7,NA,CATSDLRDEQYF,TGTGCCACCAGTGATTTGCGGGACGAGCAGTACTTC
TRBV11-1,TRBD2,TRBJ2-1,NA,CASSLIAGPYNEQFF,TGTGCCAGCAGCTTAATAGCGGGACCATACAATGAGCAGTTCTTC
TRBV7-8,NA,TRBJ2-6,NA,CASSPRGYGANVLTF,TGTGCCAGCAGCCCTAGGGGGTACGGGGCCAACGTCCTGACTTTC
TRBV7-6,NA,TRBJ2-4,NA,CASSLGGPPMDIQYF,TGTGCCAGCAGCTTAGGGGGGCCCCCGATGGACATTCAGTACTTC
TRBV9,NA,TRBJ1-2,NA,CASSVASGVGYGYTF,TGTGCCAGCAGCGTAGCTTCCGGAGTCGGCTATGGCTACACCTTC
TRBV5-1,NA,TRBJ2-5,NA,CASSLTNHPGETQYF,TGCGCCAGCAGCTTGACTAACCACCCAGGGGAGACCCAGTACTTC
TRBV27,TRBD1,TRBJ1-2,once,CASSQDRGHRGYTF,TGTGCCAGCAGTCAAGACAGGGGGCATCGTGGCTACACCTTC
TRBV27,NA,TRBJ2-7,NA,CASSVPGEQYF,TGTGCCAGCAGTGTCCCGGGCGAGCAGTACTTC
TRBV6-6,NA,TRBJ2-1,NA,CASTPGLGVYNEQFF,TGTGCCAGCACCCCGGGACTCGGAGTCTACAATGAGCAGTTCTTC